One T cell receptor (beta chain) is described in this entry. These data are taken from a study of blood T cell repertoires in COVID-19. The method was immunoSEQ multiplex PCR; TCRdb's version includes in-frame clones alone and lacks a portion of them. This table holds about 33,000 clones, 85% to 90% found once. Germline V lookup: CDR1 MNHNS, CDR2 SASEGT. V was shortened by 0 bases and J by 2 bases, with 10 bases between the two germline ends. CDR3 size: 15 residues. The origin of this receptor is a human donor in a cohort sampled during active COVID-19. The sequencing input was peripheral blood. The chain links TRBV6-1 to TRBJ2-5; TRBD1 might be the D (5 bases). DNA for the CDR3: TGTGCCAGCAGTGAAGCTATAACAGGTCAAGAGACCCAGTACTTC. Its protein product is CASSEAITGQETQYF.